The 20 T cell receptor beta chains below all came from one sample that was sequenced in a study of blood T cell repertoires in COVID-19. This table comes from immunoSEQ multiplex PCR, and its TCRdb copy is limited to in-frame clones, with some not included. In the table there are about 180,000 clones, more than 85% of which are singletons. Material for sequencing was peripheral blood. The receptors derive from a woman aged 30 to 39 with active or convalescent COVID-19.

The J gene is TRBJ1-3, the V gene TRBV7-9, with 9 positions matching TRBD1. Germline V gives CDR1 SEHNR, CDR2 FQNEAQ (reference sequence). V shed 5 bases and J 2 bases; nucleotides not matched to a gene: 7. The CDR3 runs 16 residues. The CDR3 DNA sequence: TGTGCCAGCAGCACCAACAGGGGGCTGACTGGAAACACCATATATTTT. This gives the protein CASSTNRGLTGNTIYF.

V usage is TRBV4-2 and J usage is TRBJ2-5, with TRBD1 identical over 11 bases. The CDR3 covers 16 residues. The germline V gene has CDR1 LGHNA and CDR2 YNFKEQ. V shed 0 bases, J shed 5 bases, and the junction held 5 bases outside the gene matches. Here the CDR3 DNA reads TGTGCCAGCAGCCAAGATCGGACAGGGGGCGCGGAGACCCAGTACTTC. Amino acids: CASSQDRTGGAETQYF.

The chain recombines TRBV3-1 (or the pseudogene TRBV3-2) with TRBJ2-7; D is ambiguous. Trimming stripped 1 base from V and 5 bases from J, with 12 bases between. CDR3 size: 14 residues. Per the germline V gene, CDR1 is LGHDT and CDR2 is YNNKEL (reference sequence). Here the CDR3 reads CASSQAFLAHEQYF. In DNA form, the CDR3 reads TGTGCCAGCAGCCAAGCCTTCCTGGCCCACGAGCAGTACTTC.

The V gene is TRBV7-2, the J gene TRBJ2-2; 11 positions match TRBD2. The CDR3 loop spans 16 amino acids. After removal of 5 bases from V and 1 base from J, the junction contained 3 bases not matched to a gene. Germline assignment: CDR1 SGHTA and CDR2 FQGNSA. CDR3 region: CASSLGTSGNTGELFF. Written as DNA, the CDR3 is TGTGCCAGCAGCCTGGGGACTAGCGGGAACACCGGGGAGCTGTTTTTT. Looking up the rest from reference TRBV7-2 and TRBJ2-2 gives the full variable domain: GAGVSQSPSNKVTEKGKDVELRCDPISGHTALYWYRQSLGQGLEFLIYFQGNSAPDKSGLPSDRFSAERTGGSVSTLTIQRTQQEDSAVYLCASSLGTSGNTGELFFGEGSRLTVL.

The chain couples TRBV6-6 to TRBJ1-6; D unclear. The CDR3 sequence is 12 residues long. Trimming removed 2 bases from V and 8 bases from J, with 4 bases in between. Germline CDR1 and CDR2: MNHNY and SVGAGI (reference sequence). CDR3 sequence reads: CASSYQDSPLHF. The CDR3 DNA reads as TGTGCCAGCAGTTACCAGGATTCACCCCTCCACTTT.

The CDR3 region is CASSPQTTNTGELFF. In DNA form, the CDR3 reads TGTGCCAGTAGTCCCCAGACTACGAACACCGGGGAGCTGTTTTTT. The V and J genes are TRBV19 and TRBJ2-2; D might be TRBD2 (5 bases). V was shortened by 5 bases and J by 0 bases, with 10 bases between the two germline ends. In germline, CDR1 is LNHDA, CDR2 SQIVND (reference sequence). This CDR3 has 15 amino acids.

J is TRBJ1-2 and V is TRBV7-2; TRBD1 matches at 10 bases. CDR1 is SGHTA and CDR2 is FQGNSA in the germline V gene. CDR3 length equals 14 residues. V shed 5 bases, J shed 5 bases, and the junction held 5 bases outside the gene matches. Here the CDR3 reads CASSPDRGLYGYTF. CDR3 sequence (DNA): TGTGCCAGCAGCCCTGACAGGGGGCTTTATGGCTACACCTTC. The variable domain in full, completed from reference TRBV7-2 and TRBJ1-2, reads GAGVSQSPSNKVTEKGKDVELRCDPISGHTALYWYRQSLGQGLEFLIYFQGNSAPDKSGLPSDRFSAERTGGSVSTLTIQRTQQEDSAVYLCASSPDRGLYGYTFGSGTRLTVV.

The V gene is TRBV24-1, the J gene TRBJ2-1; 13 bases are shared with TRBD2. This CDR3 comprises 16 residues. V lost 3 bases to trimming and J lost 6 bases; unmatched junction nucleotides: 4. CDR1 and CDR2 (germline): KGHDR, SFDVKD. CDR3 residues: CATSDPRTSGSNEQFF. CDR3 nucleotide sequence: TGTGCCACCAGTGATCCCCGGACTAGCGGGAGCAATGAGCAGTTCTTC.

About this clone itself: Other nucleotide sequences in the sample specify the same CDR3. The V gene is TRBV24-1, the J gene TRBJ1-1; D remains ambiguous. Germline V lookup: CDR1 KGHDR, CDR2 SFDVKD. The CDR3 contains 13 residues. V lost 6 bases to trimming and J lost 5 bases, with 12 bases between them. The CDR3 is CATSQQPLTEAFF. Here the CDR3 DNA reads TGTGCCACCAGTCAACAACCTCTGACTGAAGCTTTCTTT.

V and J are TRBV6-5 and TRBJ1-2, with D maybe TRBD1 (5 bases). Between the trimmed V and J ends, which lost 2 bases and 2 bases, there was a span of 6 bases. The CDR3 is 13 amino acids. Germline V gene lookup returns CDR1 MNHEY and CDR2 SVGAGI. The CDR3 reads CASSYDSNYGYTF. CDR3 coding DNA: TGTGCCAGCAGTTACGACAGCAACTATGGCTACACCTTC.

The V gene is TRBV4-1, the J gene TRBJ2-7; a possible D gene is TRBD1 (5 bases). The V gene's germline CDR1 is MGHRA and CDR2 YSYEKL. The CDR3 totals 14 residues. V lost 0 bases and J 5 bases, leaving 11 bases between the germline ends. The CDR3 spells CASSQDAGRNEQYF. The CDR3 nucleotides are TGCGCCAGCAGCCAAGATGCAGGGCGGAACGAGCAGTACTTC.

The rearrangement joins TRBV13 to TRBJ1-2, with TRBD1 matching 9 bases. The V gene end was trimmed by 2 bases and the J gene end by 5 bases; junction bases not matched to a gene: 6. The germline CDR1 and CDR2 sequences are PRHDT and FYEKMQ (reference sequence). The CDR3 runs 15 residues. The CDR3 DNA is TGTGCCAGCAGCTTACCCGGACAGGGGCCTTATGGCTACACCTTC. Translated: CASSLPGQGPYGYTF.

This clone was seen just once. The limits of the CDR3 on the DNA are not certain, so only TCRdb's listed CDR3 is given. The J gene is TRBJ1-2, the V gene TRBV7-9; TRBD1, the table's D call, was not compared with the DNA. Germline V gene data show CDR1 as SEHNR and CDR2 as FQNEAQ (reference sequence). The CDR3 is 12 residues long, ends included. The CDR3 here is CASRVGQGARTF.

This sequence joins TRBV6-5 and TRBJ2-7; 9 nucleotides agree with TRBD1. This CDR3 contains 14 residues. The trim removed 5 bases at V and 6 bases at J, leaving 8 bases unmatched. CDR1 and CDR2 (germline): MNHEY, SVGAGI. CDR3 bases: TGTGCCAGCAGTCCATCGGGGACAGGGCCCGAGCAGTACTTC. The encoded protein is CASSPSGTGPEQYF.

The rearrangement joins TRBV15 to TRBJ2-7; 8 bases fit TRBD1. Trimming at V came to 0 bases and at J to 7 bases, leaving 14 bases not matched to a gene. Germline V gene sequence: CDR1 LNHNV, CDR2 YYDKDF (reference sequence). The CDR3 covers 17 residues. The CDR3 DNA sequence: TGTGCCACCAGCAGAGACCCACCAGGGGGCCCGAGGTGGGAGCAGTACTTC. Residues: CATSRDPPGGPRWEQYF.

The J gene is TRBJ2-1, the V gene TRBV12-3 or TRBV12-4, with D possibly TRBD1 on 6 matching bases. CDR3 size: 13 residues. Trimming removed 7 bases from V and 14 bases from J, with 21 bases in between. The CDR3 loop is CASIGDTTNTKFF. CDR3 nucleotide sequence: TGTGCCAGCATTGGGGACACTACCAATACAAAGTTCTTC.

This clone was seen a single time. The chain has TRBV28 and TRBJ1-6; TRBD1 matches at 12 bases. The CDR3 length is 16 residues. Germline V gives CDR1 MDHEN, CDR2 SYDVKM. The V segment lost 6 bases and the J segment 10 bases; nucleotides outside the gene matches: 10. CDR3 sequence (DNA): TGTGCCAGCAGATTCACCGGGACAGGGGGCAGGTCACCCCTCCACTTT. Encoded protein: CASRFTGTGGRSPLHF.

This clone appeared once. The CDR3 is CASSLAAVSSYEQYF. The CDR3 nucleotides are TGTGCCAGCAGTTTAGCGGCTGTTAGCTCCTACGAGCAGTACTTC. The chain combines TRBV28 with TRBJ2-7, with unresolved D. The V end lost 2 bases, the J end lost 0 bases, and 11 bases lay between the germline ends. Germline V gives CDR1 MDHEN, CDR2 SYDVKM. The CDR3 loop spans 15 amino acids.

This chain joins TRBV28 and TRBJ2-1; no reliable D call. CDR1 is MDHEN and CDR2 is SYDVKM in the germline V gene. The CDR3 runs to 12 residues. The ends were cut back, 6 bases at V and 5 bases at J, with 8 bases in the middle. The CDR3 DNA is TGTGCCAGCAGCCTTCTAGACAATGAGCAGTTCTTC. Its protein product is CASSLLDNEQFF.

The rearrangement uses TRBV6-1 and TRBJ1-4, with D perhaps TRBD1 (5 bases). The V and J ends lost 0 bases and 7 bases respectively, with 9 bases between them. Germline V CDR1 and CDR2: MNHNS, SASEGT. The CDR3 has 14 amino acids. The CDR3 bases are TGTGCCAGCAGTGAAGCGCTAGGGGTTGAAAAACTGTTTTTT. This sequence encodes CASSEALGVEKLFF.